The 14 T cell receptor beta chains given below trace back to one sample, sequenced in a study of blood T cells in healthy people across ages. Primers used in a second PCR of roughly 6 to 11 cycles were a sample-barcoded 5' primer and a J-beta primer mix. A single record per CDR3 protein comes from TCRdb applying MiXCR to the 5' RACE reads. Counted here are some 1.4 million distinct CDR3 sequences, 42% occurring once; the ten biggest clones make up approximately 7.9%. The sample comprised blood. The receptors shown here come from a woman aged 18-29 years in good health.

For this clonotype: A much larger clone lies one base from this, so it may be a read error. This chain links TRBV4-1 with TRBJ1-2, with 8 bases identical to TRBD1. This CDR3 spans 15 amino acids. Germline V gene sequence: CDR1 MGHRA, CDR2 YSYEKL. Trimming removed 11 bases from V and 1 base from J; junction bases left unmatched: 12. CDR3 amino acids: CAGTWDRSHNYGYTF. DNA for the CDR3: TGCGCCGGCACCTGGGACAGGTCCCATAACTATGGCTACACCTTC.

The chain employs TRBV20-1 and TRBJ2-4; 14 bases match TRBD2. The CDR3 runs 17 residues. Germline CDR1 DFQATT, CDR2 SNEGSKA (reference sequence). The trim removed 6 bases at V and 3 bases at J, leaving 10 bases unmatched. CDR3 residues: CSASAGTSGSLKNIQYF. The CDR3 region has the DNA TGCAGTGCAAGTGCCGGGACTAGCGGGAGTCTCAAAAACATTCAGTACTTC.

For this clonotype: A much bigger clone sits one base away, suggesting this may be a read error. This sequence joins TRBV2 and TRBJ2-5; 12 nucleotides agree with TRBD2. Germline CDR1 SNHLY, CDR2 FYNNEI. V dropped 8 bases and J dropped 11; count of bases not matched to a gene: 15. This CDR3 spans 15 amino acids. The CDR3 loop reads CASLGGLAGGNEQYF. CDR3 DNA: TGTGCCAGCCTCGGGGGGCTAGCGGGAGGGAATGAGCAGTACTTC.

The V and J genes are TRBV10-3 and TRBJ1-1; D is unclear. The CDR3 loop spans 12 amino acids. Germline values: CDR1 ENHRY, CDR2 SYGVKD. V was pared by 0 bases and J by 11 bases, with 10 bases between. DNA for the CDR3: TGTGCCATCAGTGAGTCACGGGGTATGGCTTTCTTT. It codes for CAISESRGMAFF.

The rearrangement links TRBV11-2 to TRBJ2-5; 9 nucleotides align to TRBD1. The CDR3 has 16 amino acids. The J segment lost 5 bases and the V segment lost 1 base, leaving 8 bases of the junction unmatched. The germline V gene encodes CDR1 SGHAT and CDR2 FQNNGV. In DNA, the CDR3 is TGTGCCAGCAGCTTAGGAGGGACAGGGATATCGGAGACCCAGTACTTC. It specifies CASSLGGTGISETQYF.

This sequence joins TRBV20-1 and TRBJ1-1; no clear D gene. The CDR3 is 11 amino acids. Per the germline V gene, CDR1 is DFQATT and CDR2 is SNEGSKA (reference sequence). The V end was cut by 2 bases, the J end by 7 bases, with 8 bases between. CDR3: CSARPRVEAFF. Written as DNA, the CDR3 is TGCAGTGCTAGACCTAGGGTTGAAGCTTTCTTT.

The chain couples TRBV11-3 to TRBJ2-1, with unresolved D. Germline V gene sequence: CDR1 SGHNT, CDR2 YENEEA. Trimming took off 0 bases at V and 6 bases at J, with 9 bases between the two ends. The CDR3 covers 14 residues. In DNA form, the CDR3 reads TGTGCCAGCAGCTTAGATCCTGCAGCCAATGAGCAGTTCTTC. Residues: CASSLDPAANEQFF.

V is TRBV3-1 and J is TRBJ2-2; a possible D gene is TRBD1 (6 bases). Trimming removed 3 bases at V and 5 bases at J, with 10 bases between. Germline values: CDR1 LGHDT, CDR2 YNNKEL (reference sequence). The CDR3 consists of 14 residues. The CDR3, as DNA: TGTGCCAGCAGCCAGAGTGACAGGACCGGGGAGCTGTTTTTT. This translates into CASSQSDRTGELFF. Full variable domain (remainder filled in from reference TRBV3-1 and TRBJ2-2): DTAVSQTPKYLVTQMGNDKSIKCEQNLGHDTMYWYKQDSKKFLKIMFSYNNKELIINETVPNRFSPKSPDKAHLNLHINSLELGDSAVYFCASSQSDRTGELFFGEGSRLTVL.

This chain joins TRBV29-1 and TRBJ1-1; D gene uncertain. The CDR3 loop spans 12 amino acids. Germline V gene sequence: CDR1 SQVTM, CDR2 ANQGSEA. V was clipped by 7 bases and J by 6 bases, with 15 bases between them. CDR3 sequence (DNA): TGCAGCGGTGGGTGGAGGACGGCTGAAGCTTTCTTT. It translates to CSGGWRTAEAFF. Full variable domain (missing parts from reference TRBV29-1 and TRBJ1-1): SAVISQKPSRDICQRGTSLTIQCQVDSQVTMMFWYRQQPGQSLTLIATANQGSEATYESGFVIDKFPISRPNLTFSTLTVSNMSPEDSSIYLCSGGWRTAEAFFGQGTRLTVV.

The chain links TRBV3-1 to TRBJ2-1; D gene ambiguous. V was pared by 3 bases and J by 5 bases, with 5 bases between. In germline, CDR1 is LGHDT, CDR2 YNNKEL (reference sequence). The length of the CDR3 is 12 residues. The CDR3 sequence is CASSHPNNEQFF. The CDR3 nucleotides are TGTGCCAGCAGCCACCCGAACAATGAGCAGTTCTTC.

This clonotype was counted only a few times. CDR3 coding DNA: TGTGCCAGCGGGACTAGTCCGGATACGCAGTATTTT. Protein sequence: CASGTSPDTQYF. This chain links TRBV2 with TRBJ2-3, with TRBD2 matching over 8 bases. The CDR3 extends over 12 amino acids. Germline lookup yields CDR1 SNHLY and CDR2 FYNNEI. J was trimmed by 6 bases and V by 8 bases; bases with no gene match: 4.

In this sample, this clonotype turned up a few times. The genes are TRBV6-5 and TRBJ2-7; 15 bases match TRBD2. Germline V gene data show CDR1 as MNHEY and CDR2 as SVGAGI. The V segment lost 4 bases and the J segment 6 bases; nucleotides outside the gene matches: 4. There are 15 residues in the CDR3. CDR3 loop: CASSSGTSGRREQYF. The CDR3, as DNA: TGTGCCAGCAGTTCCGGGACTAGCGGGAGGCGCGAGCAGTACTTC.

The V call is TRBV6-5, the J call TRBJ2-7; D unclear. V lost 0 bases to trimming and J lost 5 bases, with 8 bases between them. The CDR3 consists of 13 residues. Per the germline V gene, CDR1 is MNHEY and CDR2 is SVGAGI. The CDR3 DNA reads TGTGCCAGCAGTTACTCGGTCCTAAACGAGCAGTACTTC. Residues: CASSYSVLNEQYF.

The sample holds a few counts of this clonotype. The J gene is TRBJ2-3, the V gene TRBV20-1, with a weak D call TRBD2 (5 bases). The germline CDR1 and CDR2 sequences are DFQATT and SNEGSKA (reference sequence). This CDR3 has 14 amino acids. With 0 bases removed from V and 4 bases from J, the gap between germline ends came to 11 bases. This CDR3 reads CSARDPPEADTQYF. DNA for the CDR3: TGCAGTGCTAGAGATCCCCCGGAGGCAGATACGCAGTATTTT.